This T cell receptor beta chain was obtained from a study of STAT5B mutations in CD4+ large granular lymphocyte leukemia. Sequencing was performed with immunoSEQ multiplex PCR; in TCRdb, only in-frame clones are kept and a portion is missing. This table has approximately 35,000 clones, around 76% appearing once. This CDR3 comprises 15 residues. CDR1 is MNHNS, CDR2 SASEGT, per germline. V gave up 10 bases and J gave up 2 bases; unmatched junction bases: 11. The sequencing input was CD4+ T cells from blood buffy coats. The chain employs TRBV6-1 and TRBJ2-3, with 8 bases matching TRBD1. This TCR derives from a human donor in good health. The CDR3 nucleotides are TGTGCCACCGCGGTTCGGGACAGGCCCACAGATACGCAGTATTTT. Residues: CATAVRDRPTDTQYF.